The 28 T cell receptor beta chains below were found in one sample sequenced in a study of T-cell memory formation after mild COVID-19. TCRdb fed the 5' RACE reads into MiXCR, producing one record per CDR3 protein. This sample has 200,000 to 300,000 distinct CDR3 sequences, with over 8.5% found just once. Specimen: PBMCs or a T cell subset sorted from them (not recorded which). Receptors were obtained from a man aged 18 to 29 who had mild COVID-19 (a few samples of this study predate the infection). Cell type and time point are not known.

This chain links TRBV6-1 with TRBJ1-2; D is unclear. This CDR3 region has 14 residues. Germline CDR1 MNHNS, CDR2 SASEGT. Trimming shortened V by 4 bases and J by 3 bases, and 12 bases separated the two germline ends. The CDR3 bases are TGTGCCAGCAGTGTTGGCCCTGATTACTATGGCTACACCTTC. It codes for CASSVGPDYYGYTF.

V is TRBV18 and J is TRBJ1-6; 8 positions match TRBD1. Germline CDR1 and CDR2: KGHSH and LQKENI. This CDR3 comprises 16 residues. The J segment lost 4 bases and the V segment lost 3 bases, leaving 5 bases of the junction unmatched. The CDR3 reads CASSPGTGAYNSPLHF. The CDR3 nucleotides are TGTGCCAGCTCACCTGGGACAGGTGCTTATAATTCACCCCTCCACTTT. Full variable domain (rest looked up from reference TRBV18 and TRBJ1-6): NAGVMQNPRHLVRRRGQEARLRCSPMKGHSHVYWYRQLPEEGLKFMVYLQKENIIDESGMPKERFSAEFPKEGPSILRIQQVVRGDSAAYFCASSPGTGAYNSPLHFGNGTRLTVT.

In this sample, this clonotype turned up a few times. The CDR3 DNA sequence: TGCGCCAGCAGCTTGGCCCCGGGATTAGGGGGCACCGGGGAGCTGTTTTTT. It is translated as CASSLAPGLGGTGELFF. The chain carries TRBV5-1 and TRBJ2-2, with D maybe TRBD1 (6 bases). Trimming left V 0 bases short and J 4 bases short, with 16 bases between. The CDR3 extends over 17 amino acids. Germline CDR1 reads SGHRS; CDR2 reads YFSETQ. Based on the CDR3 plus reference TRBV5-1 and TRBJ2-2, the full variable domain is KAGVTQTPRYLIKTRGQQVTLSCSPISGHRSVSWYQQTPGQGLQFLFEYFSETQRNKGNFPGRFSGRQFSNSRSEMNVSTLELGDSALYLCASSLAPGLGGTGELFFGEGSRLTVL.

This clonotype was observed a few times. The CDR3 DNA reads TGCGCCAGCAGCCCCGTCGGGACGGACCCTTACAATGAGCAGTTCTTC. Translating it yields CASSPVGTDPYNEQFF. The chain carries TRBV4-3 and TRBJ2-1; tentatively, D is TRBD1 or TRBD2 (5 bases each). Per germline, CDR1 LGHNA and CDR2 YSLEER. Trimming pared 4 bases from V and 4 bases from J, leaving 17 bases between. The CDR3 totals 16 residues.

This clonotype was counted between two and nine times. V is TRBV19 and J is TRBJ2-2; 7 nucleotides match TRBD1. The CDR3 runs 14 residues. Germline V gene data show CDR1 as LNHDA and CDR2 as SQIVND (reference sequence). The V segment lost 5 bases and the J segment 6 bases; nucleotides outside the gene matches: 6. CDR3 amino acids: CASSFRTGAGELFF. CDR3 DNA: TGTGCCAGTAGTTTTCGTACAGGGGCCGGGGAGCTGTTTTTT.

This chain joins TRBV4-2 and TRBJ1-2, with a weak D call TRBD1 (5 bases). The germline gives CDR1 LGHNA, CDR2 YNFKEQ. The CDR3 has 15 residues. Trimming removed 0 bases at V and 8 bases at J, with 16 bases between. CDR3 in DNA: TGTGCCAGCAGCCAAGATCACCGAGGAGGGGCCGGCTACACCTTC. Residues: CASSQDHRGGAGYTF.

This clonotype was detected a few times. The chain joins TRBV5-1 to TRBJ2-7, with TRBD2 as a possible D gene (5 bases). Germline-derived CDR1 and CDR2 are SGHRS and YFSETQ. This CDR3 is built from 14 residues. V was trimmed by 3 bases and J by 2 bases, leaving 12 bases between them. DNA for the CDR3: TGCGCCAGCAGCTCGGACTTATACCCCTACGAGCAGTACTTC. Protein sequence: CASSSDLYPYEQYF. Looking up the rest from reference TRBV5-1 and TRBJ2-7 gives the full variable domain: KAGVTQTPRYLIKTRGQQVTLSCSPISGHRSVSWYQQTPGQGLQFLFEYFSETQRNKGNFPGRFSGRQFSNSRSEMNVSTLELGDSALYLCASSSDLYPYEQYFGPGTRLTVT.

This chain connects TRBV7-3 to TRBJ2-7; the D gene could be TRBD1 or TRBD2 (5 bases each). Per germline, CDR1 SGHTA and CDR2 FQGTGA. The CDR3 loop spans 13 amino acids. Trimming shortened V by 5 bases and J by 5 bases, and 13 bases separated the two germline ends. CDR3 region: CASSPRDHHEQYF. CDR3 nucleotides: TGTGCCAGCAGCCCAAGGGACCACCACGAGCAGTACTTC.

The chain links TRBV20-1 to TRBJ1-1; no clear D gene. Per the germline V gene, CDR1 is DFQATT and CDR2 is SNEGSKA (reference sequence). The CDR3 runs to 11 residues. Trimming removed 5 bases from V and 0 bases from J, with 4 bases in between. The CDR3 sequence: CSASVNTEAFF. The CDR3 DNA reads as TGCAGTGCTTCGGTGAACACTGAAGCTTTCTTT.

This clonotype was observed many times. The chain links TRBV11-2 to TRBJ1-1, with TRBD1 as a possible D gene (6 bases). The germline CDR1 and CDR2 sequences are SGHAT and FQNNGV. The CDR3 sequence is 15 residues long. Trimming took off 5 bases at V and 3 bases at J, with 16 bases between the two ends. The CDR3 loop is CASSHYTGKDTEAFF. The CDR3, as DNA: TGTGCCAGCAGCCATTATACAGGGAAGGACACTGAAGCTTTCTTT. Together with reference TRBV11-2 and TRBJ1-1, the CDR3 gives the full variable domain: EAGVAQSPRYKIIEKRQSVAFWCNPISGHATLYWYQQILGQGPKLLIQFQNNGVVDDSQLPKDRFSAERLKGVDSTLKIQPAKLEDSAVYLCASSHYTGKDTEAFFGQGTRLTVV.

This clonotype has more than one count but fewer than ten. The chain recombines TRBV7-9 with TRBJ2-7; D unclear. The CDR3 loop spans 13 amino acids. V lost 4 bases, J lost 2 bases, and 9 bases lay in between. The V gene's germline CDR1 is SEHNR and CDR2 FQNEAQ (reference sequence). Here the CDR3 reads CASSSTVAYEQYV. The CDR3 DNA reads TGTGCCAGCAGCTCCACAGTGGCCTACGAGCAGTACGTC.

This clonotype occurred a few times. The chain links TRBV5-1 to TRBJ1-1; D is unclear. Trimming took off 4 bases at V and 0 bases at J, with 7 bases between the two ends. There are 13 residues in the CDR3. The germline V gene has CDR1 SGHRS and CDR2 YFSETQ. The CDR3: CASSPEMNTEAFF. CDR3 DNA: TGCGCCAGCAGCCCGGAGATGAACACTGAAGCTTTCTTT.

The chain recombines TRBV20-1 with TRBJ2-3; 8 bases align to TRBD1. The germline V gene encodes CDR1 DFQATT and CDR2 SNEGSKA (reference sequence). The CDR3 totals 16 residues. V lost 1 base and J lost 4; bases outside the gene matches: 10. This CDR3 is CSARVVPGQGSDTQYF. CDR3 bases: TGCAGTGCTAGAGTCGTACCCGGACAGGGTTCAGATACGCAGTATTTT.

CDR3: CASSLEQLYSNQPQHF. DNA of the CDR3: TGTGCCAGCAGCTTAGAACAACTGTATAGCAATCAGCCCCAGCATTTT. V is TRBV7-8 and J is TRBJ1-5; D unclear. Germline CDR1 and CDR2: SGHVS and FQNEAQ. This CDR3 is built from 16 residues. V lost 1 base, J lost 0 bases, and 10 bases lay in between.

Only a few counts were recorded for this clonotype. The chain uses TRBV5-1 and TRBJ1-4; no clear D. Germline-derived CDR1 and CDR2 are SGHRS and YFSETQ. The CDR3 runs to 15 residues. Trimming removed 4 bases at V and 5 bases at J, with 15 bases between. CDR3 sequence (DNA): TGCGCCAGCAGCCCTACGGAGGGCCTAAATGAAAAACTGTTTTTT. Its translation: CASSPTEGLNEKLFF. Drawing the rest from reference TRBV5-1 and TRBJ1-4, the complete variable domain is KAGVTQTPRYLIKTRGQQVTLSCSPISGHRSVSWYQQTPGQGLQFLFEYFSETQRNKGNFPGRFSGRQFSNSRSEMNVSTLELGDSALYLCASSPTEGLNEKLFFGSGTQLSVL.

This clonotype was counted at least ten times. The genes are TRBV19 and TRBJ2-7; TRBD1 aligns across 7 bases. Trimming removed 0 bases from V and 0 bases from J; junction bases left unmatched: 11. Per the germline V gene, CDR1 is LNHDA and CDR2 is SQIVND (reference sequence). The CDR3 is made up of 18 amino acids. The CDR3 protein is CASSIDRGCRDSSYEQYV. The CDR3 bases are TGTGCCAGTAGTATAGATCGAGGATGTCGGGACAGCTCCTACGAGCAGTACGTC.

This clonotype has only a few counts. The rearrangement uses TRBV7-2 and TRBJ2-3, with 9 positions matching TRBD2. The CDR3 extends over 15 amino acids. Trimming at V came to 4 bases and at J to 6 bases, leaving 8 bases not matched to a gene. CDR1 and CDR2 from the germline V gene are SGHTA and FQGNSA. CDR3 protein: CASSYLAGIRDTQYF. The CDR3 nucleotides are TGTGCCAGCAGCTATCTAGCGGGGATCCGGGATACGCAGTATTTT.

Ten or more counts support this clonotype. V usage is TRBV5-1 and J usage is TRBJ2-5; D could derive from TRBD1 or TRBD2 (5 bases each). Germline CDR1 reads SGHRS; CDR2 reads YFSETQ. V lost 0 bases, J lost 4 bases, and 16 bases lay in between. This CDR3 spans 16 amino acids. CDR3 residues: CASSLGGFPGGETQYF. In DNA, the CDR3 is TGCGCCAGCAGCTTGGGGGGGTTCCCTGGCGGAGAGACCCAGTACTTC.

V gene TRBV27 combines with J gene TRBJ2-1; 9 nucleotides align to TRBD2. This CDR3 spans 16 amino acids. Germline loops: CDR1 MNHEY, CDR2 SMNVEV (reference sequence). Trimming removed 1 base from V and 9 bases from J; junction bases left unmatched: 10. CDR3 region: CASSLLAGVPGGEQFF. CDR3 coding DNA: TGTGCCAGCAGTTTATTAGCGGGGGTCCCCGGGGGTGAGCAGTTCTTC.

The chain joins TRBV6-5 to TRBJ2-7, with 9 bases fitting TRBD1. Germline V gives CDR1 MNHEY, CDR2 SVGAGI. V lost 6 bases, J lost 5 bases, and 14 bases stayed unmatched. This CDR3 contains 16 residues. CDR3 nucleotide sequence: TGTGCCAGCAGCCCCCGCGGACAGGGGTATTTGCACGAGCAGTACGTC. Its protein product is CASSPRGQGYLHEQYV.

This clonotype was observed a few times. The chain employs TRBV5-1 and TRBJ2-5; D is possibly TRBD1 (6 bases). This CDR3 contains 14 residues. V was shortened by 4 bases and J by 1 base, with 11 bases between the two germline ends. Germline V gene data show CDR1 as SGHRS and CDR2 as YFSETQ. The CDR3 loop is CASSPGAPQETQYF. CDR3 DNA: TGCGCCAGCAGCCCAGGGGCGCCCCAAGAGACCCAGTACTTC. Complete variable domain (other parts from reference TRBV5-1 and TRBJ2-5): KAGVTQTPRYLIKTRGQQVTLSCSPISGHRSVSWYQQTPGQGLQFLFEYFSETQRNKGNFPGRFSGRQFSNSRSEMNVSTLELGDSALYLCASSPGAPQETQYFGPGTRLLVL.

In this sample, this clonotype turned up many times. The gene calls are TRBV2 and TRBJ2-2; maybe TRBD1 (6 bases). Germline-derived CDR1 and CDR2 are SNHLY and FYNNEI. The V gene lost 9 bases and the J gene lost 1 base, with 12 bases spanning the gap. This CDR3 contains 14 residues. This CDR3 reads CARGEDRNTGELFF. The CDR3 nucleotides read TGTGCCAGGGGAGAGGACAGGAACACCGGGGAGCTGTTTTTT. Complete variable domain (other parts from reference TRBV2 and TRBJ2-2): EPEVTQTPSHQVTQMGQEVILRCVPISNHLYFYWYRQILGQKVEFLVSFYNNEISEKSEIFDDQFSVERPDGSNFTLKIRSTKLEDSAMYFCARGEDRNTGELFFGEGSRLTVL.

V and J are TRBV5-1 and TRBJ2-7; D gene unclear. This CDR3 has 14 residues. The V end was cut by 2 bases, the J end by 6 bases, with 15 bases between. Germline V gene sequence: CDR1 SGHRS, CDR2 YFSETQ. The DNA of the CDR3 is TGCGCCAGCAGCTTCCGGACGGGTCGCCTCGAGCAGTACTTC. This sequence encodes CASSFRTGRLEQYF. Looking up the rest from reference TRBV5-1 and TRBJ2-7 gives the full variable domain: KAGVTQTPRYLIKTRGQQVTLSCSPISGHRSVSWYQQTPGQGLQFLFEYFSETQRNKGNFPGRFSGRQFSNSRSEMNVSTLELGDSALYLCASSFRTGRLEQYFGPGTRLTVT.

This clonotype was counted a few times. The chain couples TRBV5-1 to TRBJ1-2; D might be TRBD1 (6 bases). The CDR3 has 14 amino acids. CDR1 is SGHRS and CDR2 is YFSETQ in the germline V gene. V lost 4 bases and J lost 8, with 18 bases in between. The CDR3 DNA reads TGCGCCAGCAGCCCATCAGGGGATGGTGTCGGCTACACCTTC. Translation gives CASSPSGDGVGYTF.

The J gene is TRBJ2-1, the V gene TRBV29-1, with 10 bases fitting TRBD1. J lost 8 bases, V lost 0 bases, and 13 bases had no gene match. The CDR3 spans 17 residues. Germline CDR1 reads SQVTM; CDR2 reads ANQGSEA. The CDR3 coding sequence is TGCAGCGTTGAAGATATTTGGACGGGACAGGGGAGGTATGAGCAGTTCTTC. Translation: CSVEDIWTGQGRYEQFF.

There are many counts of this clonotype. This sequence joins TRBV4-3 and TRBJ2-7; D not resolved. With 1 base removed from V and 7 bases from J, the gap between germline ends came to 17 bases. The V gene's germline CDR1 is LGHNA and CDR2 YSLEER. This CDR3 has 15 residues. CDR3 nucleotides: TGCGCCAGCAGCCAAGGCCTTTTGGGTTTTTGGGAGCAGTACTTC. As protein: CASSQGLLGFWEQYF.

This chain links TRBV4-1 with TRBJ2-2; D uncertain. V was trimmed by 5 bases and J by 4 bases, leaving 11 bases between them. Germline V gene sequence: CDR1 MGHRA, CDR2 YSYEKL. The CDR3 consists of 14 residues. Written as DNA, the CDR3 is TGCGCCAGCAGCTTAGGACCGAGCACCGGGGAGCTGTTTTTT. This translates into CASSLGPSTGELFF.

This clonotype appeared a few times. The chain combines TRBV4-2 with TRBJ2-1, with D tentatively TRBD1 (7 bases). V was cut by 0 bases and J by 3 bases, with 12 bases left in between. The CDR3 length is 16 residues. From germline, CDR1 is LGHNA and CDR2 YNFKEQ. CDR3 region: CASSQDPRGDYNEQFF. The CDR3, as DNA: TGTGCCAGCAGCCAAGACCCCAGGGGGGACTACAATGAGCAGTTCTTC.